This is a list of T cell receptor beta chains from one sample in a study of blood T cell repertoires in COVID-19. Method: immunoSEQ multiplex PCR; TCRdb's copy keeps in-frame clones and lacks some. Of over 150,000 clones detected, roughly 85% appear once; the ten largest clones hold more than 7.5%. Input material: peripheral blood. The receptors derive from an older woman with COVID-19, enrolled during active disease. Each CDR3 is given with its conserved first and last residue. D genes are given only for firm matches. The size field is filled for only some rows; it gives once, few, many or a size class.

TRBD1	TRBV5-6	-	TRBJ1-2	TGTGCCAGCAGCATACCGGGACAGGGGGTTTATGGCTACACCTTC	CASSIPGQGVYGYTF
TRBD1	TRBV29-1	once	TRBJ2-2	TGCAGCGTTTTGGGACAGAGCAACACCGGGGAGCTGTTTTTT	CSVLGQSNTGELFF
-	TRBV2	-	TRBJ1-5	TGTGCCAGCAGTGACAGGGGAGAGTGGATTGGCAATCAGCCCCAGCATTTT	CASSDRGEWIGNQPQHF
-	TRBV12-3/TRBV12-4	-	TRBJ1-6	TGTGCCAGCAGTTACCGGGAGTATTCACCCCTCCACTTT	CASSYREYSPLHF
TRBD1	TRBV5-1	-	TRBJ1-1	TGCGCCAGCAGCTCACCCGACAGGGGGAAGACTGAAGCTTTCTTT	CASSSPDRGKTEAFF
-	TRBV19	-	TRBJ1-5	TGTGCCAGTAGTATACGGGAGGCGGGAATGGGGCCCCAGCATTTT	CASSIREAGMGPQHF
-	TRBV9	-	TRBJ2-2	TGTGCCAGCAGCGTAGATAGGGGGTACACCGGGGAGCTGTTTTTT	CASSVDRGYTGELFF
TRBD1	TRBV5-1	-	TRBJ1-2	TGCGCCAGCAGCACCCGACAGGGACTAGGTGTAACCTTC	CASSTRQGLGVTF
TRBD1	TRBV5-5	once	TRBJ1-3	TGTGCCAGCAGCCTAGACAGGGTTGGAAACACCATATATTTT	CASSLDRVGNTIYF
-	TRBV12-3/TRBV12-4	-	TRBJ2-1	TGTGCCAGCGGGCGCTACAATGAGCAGTTCTTC	CASGRYNEQFF
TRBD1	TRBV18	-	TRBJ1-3	TGTGCCAGCTCCCAGGACAGGGGGAACTCTCGAAACACCATATATTTT	CASSQDRGNSRNTIYF
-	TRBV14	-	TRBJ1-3	TGTGCCAGCAGCCTCTACCCCGCCCTCTCTGGAAACACCATATATTTT	CASSLYPALSGNTIYF